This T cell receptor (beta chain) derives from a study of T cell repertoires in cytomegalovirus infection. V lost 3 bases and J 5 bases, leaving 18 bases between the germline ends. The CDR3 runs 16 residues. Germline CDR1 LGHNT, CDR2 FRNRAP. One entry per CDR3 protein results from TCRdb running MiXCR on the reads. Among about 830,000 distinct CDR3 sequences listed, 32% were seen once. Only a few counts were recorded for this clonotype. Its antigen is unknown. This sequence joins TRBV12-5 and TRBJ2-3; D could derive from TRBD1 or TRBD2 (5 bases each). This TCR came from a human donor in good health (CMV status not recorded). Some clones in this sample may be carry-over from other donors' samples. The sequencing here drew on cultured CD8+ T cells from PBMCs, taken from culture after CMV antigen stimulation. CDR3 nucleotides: TGTGCTAGTGGTTTAGGAAAGGGCAGGGAGAGAGATACGCAGTATTTT. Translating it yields CASGLGKGRERDTQYF.